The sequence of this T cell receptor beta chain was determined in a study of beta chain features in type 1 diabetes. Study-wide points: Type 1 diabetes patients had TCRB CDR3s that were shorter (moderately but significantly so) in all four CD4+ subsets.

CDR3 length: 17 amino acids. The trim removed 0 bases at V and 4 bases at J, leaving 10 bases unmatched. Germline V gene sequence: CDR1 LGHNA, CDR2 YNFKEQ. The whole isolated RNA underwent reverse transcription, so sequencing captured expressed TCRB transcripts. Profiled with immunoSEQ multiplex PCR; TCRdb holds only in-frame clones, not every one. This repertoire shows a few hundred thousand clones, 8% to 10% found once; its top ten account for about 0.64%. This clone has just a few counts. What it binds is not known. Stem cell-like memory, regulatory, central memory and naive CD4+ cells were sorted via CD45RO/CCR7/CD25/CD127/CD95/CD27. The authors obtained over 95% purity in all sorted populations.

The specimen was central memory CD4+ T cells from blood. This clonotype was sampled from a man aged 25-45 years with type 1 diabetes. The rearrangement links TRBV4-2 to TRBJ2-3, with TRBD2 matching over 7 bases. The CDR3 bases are TGTGCCAGCAGCCAAGATAGTTCCGGCGGGAGACCAGATACGCAGTATTTT. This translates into CASSQDSSGGRPDTQYF.